This TCR beta chain was captured in a study of cytomegalovirus exposure and HLA in healthy donors. CDR1 is MNHEY, CDR2 SMNVEV, per germline (reference sequence). V was cut by 5 bases and J by 6 bases, with 8 bases left in between. CDR3 size: 12 residues. The PCR employed 60 Vbeta primers together with 13 Jbeta primers. Repertoires were generated with immunoSEQ multiplex PCR, while TCRdb's copy carries only in-frame clones and drops some. This sample carries roughly 200,000 clones, over 65% of them seen once, and the ten largest clones take about 2.5%. Findings and caveats of the study: Roughly uniform depth of sequencing across donors was assumed in presence/absence analyses. Through in vitro validation, three CMV-associated chains were shown to be specific for CMV antigens. V- and J-gene trimming in TCR beta was tied to a missense DCLRE1C variant by an analysis performed later.

This clone has just one count. The antigen remains unidentified. The chain links TRBV27 to TRBJ2-1; tentative D call: TRBD2 (6 bases). The sequence was collected from a woman in her fifties or sixties in good health and CMV-seropositive. Input material: PBMCs. CDR3 sequence: CASSRGSNEQFF. CDR3 coding DNA: TGTGCCAGCAGTCGGGGGAGCAATGAGCAGTTCTTC.